This paragraph reports one TCR beta chain. This clonotype was seen only a few times. Its cognate antigen has yet to be identified. It has no much larger one-base neighbor in the sample; base qualities were not kept. These data are taken from a study of T cell repertoires in cytomegalovirus infection (dated by TCRdb to about 2019). Context from the whole study: Recently identified HLA-C-restricted CMV epitopes, whose presentation resists viral immunomodulation, were targeted by peptide stimulations together with well-studied HLA-B-restricted epitopes. Because public TCR beta signatures pointed to carriage of CMV infection together with the matching HLA type, the HLA type of each donor mattered for the analysis. Findings and caveats that apply to the study as a whole: The ex vivo response was dominated by HLA-C-restricted CMV-specific TCR beta clonotypes, and the single most frequent clonotype in two of eight donors was supplied by these HLA-C-restricted clonotypes. In both this cohort and an independent roughly 400-donor cohort, the cumulative frequency of public TCR beta family members distinguished carriers of CMV infection plus the relevant HLA type.

The germline V end is reduced by 6 bases and the J end by 6 bases; junction bases left unmatched: 2. Taken from cysteine to phenylalanine, the CDR3 has 12 residues. The only DNA kept is the CDR3, 36 bases in frame from the first base. CDR1 and CDR2 are drawn from the germline V gene (reference sequence): SEHNR, FQNEAQ. The treatment or condition label corresponds to: in vitro stimulation with specific CMV peptide epitopes to enrich CMV-specific T cells. Sequenced using an Illumina HiSeq 1500. TCRdb handled the public reads itself, with Q25 trimming in fastp and clone calling in MiXCR, and kept productive beta chains. Each CDR3 protein gets just one entry, which takes the most common genes and DNA from the rows behind it. This sample holds around 800,000 distinct CDR3 sequences; approximately 32% were observed only once. The ten biggest clones cover around 12% of the sample.

The sequence is built from TRBV7-9 and TRBJ1-1, with TRBD1 matching 9 junction bases. The clonotype originates from a human donor in good health (CMV status not recorded). Some clones in this sample may be carry-over from other donors' samples. Sequencing used cultured CD8+ T cells from PBMCs, obtained from culture after CMV antigen stimulation. The nucleotide sequence reads TGTGCCAGCAGTTGGACAGGGGCTGAAGCTTTCTTT. It translates as CASSWTGAEAFF. With all but the CDR3 taken from the reference TRBV7-9 and TRBJ1-1 genes, the full variable domain is: DTGVSQNPRHKITKRGQNVTFRCDPISEHNRLYWYRQTLGQGPEFLTYFQNEAQLEKSRLLSDRFSAERPKGSFSTLEIQRTEQGDSAMYLCASSWTGAEAFFGQGTRLTVV.